The T cell receptor (beta chain) under discussion was sequenced for a study of beta chain features in type 1 diabetes. Study at large: The samples had roughly 110,000,000 sorted cells examined in all.

This clone was counted only a few times. The target antigen is unknown. The collection from each donor was one heparinised blood draw averaging about 116 mL. Via the markers CD45RO/CCR7/CD25/CD127/CD95/CD27, stem cell-like memory, regulatory, central memory and naive CD4+ cells were sorted. Of the isolated RNA, all was reverse transcribed, and so the sequenced material was expressed TCRB transcripts. Data came from immunoSEQ multiplex PCR; TCRdb stores just in-frame clones and leaves some out. The sample comprises around 160,000 clones, around 50% of which are singletons, and under 0.5% rests with the top ten. The study, taken as a whole, reports: There was a possibility that cDNA sequencing over-represented cells with high TCR expression.

The CDR3 runs 16 residues. The germline gives CDR1 MDHEN, CDR2 SYDVKM. V lost 8 bases and J lost 0, with 17 bases in between. Sequenced input: Tregs from blood. This sequence was found in a man aged 18 to 29 in good health. J is TRBJ2-1 and V is TRBV28; no clear D. The CDR3 loop reads CASPASSQDSYNEQFF. CDR3 nucleotides: TGTGCCAGCCCCGCGTCGAGCCAAGACTCCTACAATGAGCAGTTCTTC.